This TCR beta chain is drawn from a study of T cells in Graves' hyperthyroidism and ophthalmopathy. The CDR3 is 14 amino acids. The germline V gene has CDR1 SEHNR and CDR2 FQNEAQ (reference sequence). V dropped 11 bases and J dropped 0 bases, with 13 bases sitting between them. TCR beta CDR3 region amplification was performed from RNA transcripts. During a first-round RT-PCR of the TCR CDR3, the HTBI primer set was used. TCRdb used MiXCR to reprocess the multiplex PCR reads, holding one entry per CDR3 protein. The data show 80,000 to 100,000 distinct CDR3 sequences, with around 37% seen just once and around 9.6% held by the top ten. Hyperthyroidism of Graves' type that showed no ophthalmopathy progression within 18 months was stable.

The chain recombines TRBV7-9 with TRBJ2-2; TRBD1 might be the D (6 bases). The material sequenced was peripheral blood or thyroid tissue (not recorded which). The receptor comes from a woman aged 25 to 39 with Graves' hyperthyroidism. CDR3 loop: CAWKRGSNTGELFF. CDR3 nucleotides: TGTGCCTGGAAGAGGGGGTCGAACACCGGGGAGCTGTTTTTT.